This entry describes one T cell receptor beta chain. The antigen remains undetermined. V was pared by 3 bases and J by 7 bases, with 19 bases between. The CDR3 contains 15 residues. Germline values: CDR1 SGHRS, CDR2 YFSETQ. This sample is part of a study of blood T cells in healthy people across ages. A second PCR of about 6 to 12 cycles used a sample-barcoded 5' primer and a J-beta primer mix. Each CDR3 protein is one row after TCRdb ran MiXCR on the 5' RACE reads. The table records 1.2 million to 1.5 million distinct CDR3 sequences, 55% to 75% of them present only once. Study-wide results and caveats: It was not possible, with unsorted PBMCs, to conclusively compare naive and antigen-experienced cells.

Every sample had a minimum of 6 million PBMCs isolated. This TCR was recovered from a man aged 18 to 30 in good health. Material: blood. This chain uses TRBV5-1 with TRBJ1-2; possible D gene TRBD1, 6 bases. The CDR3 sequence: CASSSSNRDLGGYTF. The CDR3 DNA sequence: TGCGCCAGCAGCTCCAGTAACAGGGACCTAGGTGGCTACACCTTC.